These 30 T cell receptor beta chains came from one sample sequenced in a study of blood T cell repertoires in COVID-19. Using immunoSEQ multiplex PCR, the repertoire was profiled, and TCRdb retains in-frame clones only, with some absent. This sample yields approximately 270,000 clones, of which roughly 88% are seen a single time; about 5.9% belongs to the top ten. The sequenced sample consisted of peripheral blood. These receptors were collected from a woman aged 30 to 39 with COVID-19, enrolled during active disease.

The chain uses TRBV5-1 and TRBJ1-2, with a weak D call TRBD1 (6 bases). The V gene's germline CDR1 is SGHRS and CDR2 YFSETQ. The CDR3 spans 17 residues. With 2 bases removed from V and 2 bases from J, the gap between germline ends came to 19 bases. The CDR3 DNA reads TGCGCCAGCAGCTTCGGACAGCCTGGGTTGCGGAACTATGGCTACACCTTC. Encoded protein: CASSFGQPGLRNYGYTF.

The V and J genes are TRBV7-2 and TRBJ1-1; TRBD1 matches at 8 bases. This CDR3 is built from 15 residues. The V gene's germline CDR1 is SGHTA and CDR2 FQGNSA. Trimming took 5 bases from V and 6 from J; bases not matched to a gene: 11. CDR3 in amino acids: CASSPSVARGPEAFF. The CDR3 DNA is TGTGCCAGCAGCCCCTCGGTTGCCAGGGGGCCTGAAGCTTTCTTT.

The chain combines TRBV7-9 with TRBJ2-7, with 8 bases lining up with TRBD1. The ends lost 4 bases at V and 0 bases at J; junction bases unmatched: 8. CDR1 is SEHNR, CDR2 FQNEAQ, per germline (reference sequence). The CDR3 runs to 16 residues. CDR3 nucleotide sequence: TGTGCCAGCAGCTCAGATCGGACAGGGTTCTCCTACGAGCAGTACTTC. It translates to CASSSDRTGFSYEQYF.

This rearrangement joins TRBV3-1 (or the pseudogene TRBV3-2) to TRBJ2-7; no reliable D call. The germline gives CDR1 LGHDT, CDR2 YNNKEL (reference sequence). The CDR3 covers 13 residues. The V and J ends lost 1 base and 7 bases respectively, with 11 bases between them. CDR3 bases: TGTGCCAGCAGCCAAGGGCGAGCGAGGGAGCAGTACGTC. It translates to CASSQGRAREQYV.

This clone was found a few times. The chain links TRBV2 to TRBJ1-1, with 8 bases identical to TRBD1. Germline V gene data show CDR1 as SNHLY and CDR2 as FYNNEI. This CDR3 has 14 amino acids. Germline trimming cut 6 bases from V and 5 bases from J; bases unmatched to any gene: 8. This CDR3 is CASSERQGMTEAFF. In DNA form, the CDR3 reads TGTGCCAGCAGCGAGAGACAGGGGATGACTGAAGCTTTCTTT. The full variable domain, rest sourced from reference TRBV2 and TRBJ1-1, is EPEVTQTPSHQVTQMGQEVILRCVPISNHLYFYWYRQILGQKVEFLVSFYNNEISEKSEIFDDQFSVERPDGSNFTLKIRSTKLEDSAMYFCASSERQGMTEAFFGQGTRLTVV.

CDR3 bases: TGCGCCAGCAGCCAAGAGACAGAGTATAATTCACCCCTCCACTTT. It yields the protein CASSQETEYNSPLHF. The V call is TRBV4-3, the J call TRBJ1-6; D may be TRBD1 (5 bases). V was pared by 0 bases and J by 4 bases, with 7 bases between. The CDR3 extends over 15 amino acids. Germline V lookup: CDR1 LGHNA, CDR2 YSLEER.

This clone came up a few times. The rearrangement uses TRBV28 and TRBJ2-2, with D tentatively TRBD1 (5 bases). From germline, CDR1 is MDHEN and CDR2 SYDVKM. This CDR3 spans 13 amino acids. V lost 6 bases to trimming and J lost 6 bases, with 11 bases between them. The CDR3 here is CASRALGPGELFF. As DNA, the CDR3 is TGTGCCAGCAGAGCTTTGGGGCCCGGGGAGCTGTTTTTT.

V gene TRBV5-6 combines with J gene TRBJ2-2, with D maybe TRBD1 (5 bases). CDR1 and CDR2 from the germline V gene are SGHDT and YYEEEE. This CDR3 has 15 residues. The ends were cut back, 4 bases at V and 4 bases at J, with 14 bases in the middle. This CDR3 reads CASSHDGRATGELFF. In DNA form, the CDR3 reads TGTGCCAGCAGCCACGATGGCAGGGCCACCGGGGAGCTGTTTTTT.

The rearrangement joins TRBV7-2 to TRBJ1-5, with D perhaps matching TRBD1 (6 bases). V lost 2 bases to trimming and J lost 1 base, with 12 bases between them. Per germline, CDR1 SGHTA and CDR2 FQGNSA. This CDR3 is 16 amino acids long. CDR3 in DNA: TGTGCCAGCAGCTTAAATGGCAGGGGAAGCAATCAGCCCCAGCATTTT. Encoded protein: CASSLNGRGSNQPQHF.

This clone was observed a single time. The CDR3, as DNA: TGTGCCAGCAGTTTCACCGCCGGGACAGGGTATGGCTACACCTTC. Translation gives CASSFTAGTGYGYTF. The J gene is TRBJ1-2, the V gene TRBV2; 9 bases are shared with TRBD1. Germline V gives CDR1 SNHLY, CDR2 FYNNEI. The CDR3 consists of 15 residues. V shed 5 bases and J 5 bases; nucleotides not matched to a gene: 9.

This chain connects TRBV5-5 to TRBJ1-5; the D gene is possibly TRBD1 (6 bases). Germline CDR1 and CDR2: SGHKS and YYEKEE (reference sequence). This CDR3 is 17 amino acids long. V was cut by 4 bases and J by 9 bases, with 26 bases left in between. The CDR3 protein is CASSPEVGWGPDRPQHF. DNA of the CDR3: TGTGCCAGCAGCCCGGAGGTAGGTTGGGGGCCCGATCGGCCCCAGCATTTT.

The chain uses TRBV7-8 and TRBJ1-3, with 10 nucleotides matching TRBD1. V dropped 7 bases and J dropped 2; count of bases not matched to a gene: 5. Germline loops: CDR1 SGHVS, CDR2 FQNEAQ. The CDR3 contains 15 residues. The CDR3 DNA is TGTGCCAGCAACGCGGGACAGGGGACTGGAAACACCATATATTTT. It codes for CASNAGQGTGNTIYF.

V usage is TRBV3-1 (or the pseudogene TRBV3-2) and J usage is TRBJ1-2; 7 bases map to TRBD1. This CDR3 has 15 residues. Germline lookup yields CDR1 LGHDT and CDR2 YNNKEL (reference sequence). The J segment lost 4 bases and the V segment lost 0 bases, leaving 5 bases of the junction unmatched. Here the CDR3 DNA reads TGTGCCAGCAGCCAAGAAACAGGGGTCGGCTATGGCTACACCTTC. It encodes CASSQETGVGYGYTF.

This chain links TRBV5-6 with TRBJ2-1; 13 nucleotides align to TRBD2. This CDR3 has 17 residues. CDR1 and CDR2 (germline): SGHDT, YYEEEE. Trimming took 5 bases from V and 2 from J; bases not matched to a gene: 7. CDR3 sequence reads: CASSHWTSGGTYNEQFF. The CDR3 DNA sequence: TGTGCCAGCAGTCATTGGACTAGCGGGGGAACCTACAATGAGCAGTTCTTC.

The CDR3 region is CASSTPETGGETQYF. DNA for the CDR3: TGTGCCAGCTCCACCCCTGAGACAGGTGGGGAGACCCAGTACTTC. The chain has TRBV28 and TRBJ2-5; a weak D match, TRBD1 (6 bases). Trimming pared 8 bases from V and 5 bases from J, leaving 21 bases between. The germline CDR1 and CDR2 sequences are MDHEN and SYDVKM. The CDR3 loop spans 15 amino acids.

The DNA for the CDR3 is TGTGCCAGCAGTGTACCCTCTTTTTGGGGCCCCTCTAGCACAGATACGCAGTATTTT. It encodes CASSVPSFWGPSSTDTQYF. This chain links TRBV2 with TRBJ2-3, with D maybe TRBD1 (5 bases). V was clipped by 4 bases and J by 0 bases, with 23 bases between them. Germline CDR1 is SNHLY and CDR2 is FYNNEI. The length of the CDR3 is 19 residues. The whole variable domain, filled in from reference TRBV2 and TRBJ2-3, reads EPEVTQTPSHQVTQMGQEVILRCVPISNHLYFYWYRQILGQKVEFLVSFYNNEISEKSEIFDDQFSVERPDGSNFTLKIRSTKLEDSAMYFCASSVPSFWGPSSTDTQYFGPGTRLTVL.

The chain carries TRBV4-1 and TRBJ2-7, with 8 bases matching TRBD1. Looked up from germline, CDR1 is MGHRA and CDR2 is YSYEKL. After removal of 0 bases from V and 0 bases from J, the junction contained 4 bases not matched to a gene. The CDR3 extends over 16 amino acids. CDR3 nucleotides: TGCGCCAGCAGCCAAGACAGGGGGCGCGGCTCCTACGAGCAGTACTTC. Residues: CASSQDRGRGSYEQYF.

The chain carries TRBV24-1 and TRBJ1-2; D gene uncertain. V was shortened by 1 base and J by 8 bases, with 10 bases between the two germline ends. There are 13 residues in the CDR3. Germline CDR1 and CDR2: KGHDR and SFDVKD. CDR3 bases: TGTGCCACCAGTGATTTTTTCACAATCGGCTACACCTTC. Protein sequence: CATSDFFTIGYTF.

The chain joins TRBV27 to TRBJ1-5; a weak D match, TRBD1 (5 bases). The V end lost 8 bases, the J end lost 3 bases, and 11 bases lay between the germline ends. Germline loops: CDR1 MNHEY, CDR2 SMNVEV (reference sequence). The CDR3 runs 13 residues. The DNA for the CDR3 is TGTGCCAGCCGACAGAACCTCAATCAGCCCCAGCATTTT. Translated, it gives CASRQNLNQPQHF.

This clone occurred once. The rearrangement uses TRBV9 and TRBJ1-4; TRBD1 matches at 7 bases. The CDR3 is 15 residues long. Germline trimming cut 0 bases from V and 3 bases from J; bases unmatched to any gene: 2. Germline V gene lookup returns CDR1 SGDLS and CDR2 YYNGEE. CDR3 DNA: TGTGCCAGCAGCGTAGGGGGACAGTCTAATGAAAAACTGTTTTTT. Protein sequence: CASSVGGQSNEKLFF. The full variable domain, completed using reference TRBV9 and TRBJ1-4, is DSGVTQTPKHLITATGQRVTLRCSPRSGDLSVYWYQQSLDQGLQFLIQYYNGEERAKGNILERFSAQQFPDLHSELNLSSLELGDSALYFCASSVGGQSNEKLFFGSGTQLSVL.

The J gene is TRBJ1-4, the V gene TRBV7-2; D remains unclear. With 7 bases removed from V and 8 bases from J, the gap between germline ends came to 20 bases. The germline gives CDR1 SGHTA, CDR2 FQGNSA. The CDR3 contains 15 residues. CDR3 coding DNA: TGTGCCAGCAACAAGAACGGGGTCACGGGCGAAAAACTGTTTTTT. The encoded protein is CASNKNGVTGEKLFF.

The rearrangement joins TRBV6-6 to TRBJ1-5; D gene uncertain. CDR1 MNHNY and CDR2 SVGAGI come from the germline V gene (reference sequence). The CDR3 is made up of 11 amino acids. V was cut by 5 bases and J by 11 bases, with 10 bases left in between. In nucleotides, the CDR3 is TGTGCCAGCAGTACCAATGAGTCCCAGCATTTT. Translating gives CASSTNESQHF.

The chain combines TRBV7-9 with TRBJ2-1; 14 bases fit TRBD2. This CDR3 spans 14 amino acids. The germline V gene encodes CDR1 SEHNR and CDR2 FQNEAQ (reference sequence). Trimming removed 5 bases from V and 12 bases from J; junction bases left unmatched: 6. The CDR3 spells CASSQRLAGGRQFF. DNA for the CDR3: TGTGCCAGCAGCCAACGACTAGCGGGAGGGCGGCAGTTCTTC.

The chain couples TRBV27 to TRBJ1-1; TRBD1 agrees at 8 bases. The CDR3 has 13 residues. J lost 10 bases, V lost 5 bases, and 9 bases had no gene match. Per germline, CDR1 MNHEY and CDR2 SMNVEV (reference sequence). CDR3: CASSEQGVLAAFF. CDR3 DNA sequence: TGTGCCAGCAGTGAACAGGGGGTCCTTGCAGCTTTCTTT.

This chain joins TRBV7-2 and TRBJ1-3, with a weak D call TRBD1 (5 bases). Trimming took off 4 bases at V and 4 bases at J, with 11 bases between the two ends. In germline, CDR1 is SGHTA, CDR2 FQGNSA. The CDR3 is 14 residues long. This CDR3 reads CASSSGNRGNTIYF. The DNA for the CDR3 is TGTGCCAGCAGCTCAGGGAATCGGGGAAACACCATATATTTT.

This chain connects TRBV12-3 or TRBV12-4 to TRBJ2-6; the D is unclear. The CDR3 is 13 amino acids. The ends were cut back, 7 bases at V and 0 bases at J, with 4 bases in the middle. The CDR3 spells CASTISGANVLTF. CDR3 DNA: TGTGCCAGCACCATCTCTGGGGCCAACGTCCTGACTTTC.

The chain couples TRBV7-9 to TRBJ2-7; D is undetermined. V lost 4 bases, J lost 1 base, and 5 bases lay in between. This CDR3 has 12 amino acids. Germline CDR1 reads SEHNR; CDR2 reads FQNEAQ (reference sequence). CDR3 residues: CASSYSSYEQYV. In DNA form, the CDR3 reads TGTGCCAGCAGCTACTCTTCCTACGAGCAGTACGTC.

The chain couples TRBV19 to TRBJ2-3; TRBD2 agrees at 10 bases. CDR3 length: 18 amino acids. In germline, CDR1 is LNHDA, CDR2 SQIVND (reference sequence). The V segment lost 5 bases and the J segment 0 bases; nucleotides outside the gene matches: 11. The CDR3 sequence is CASSSRLAGALSTDTQYF. CDR3 nucleotide sequence: TGTGCCAGTAGTTCCCGCCTAGCGGGGGCCCTTAGCACAGATACGCAGTATTTT.

The rearrangement uses TRBV4-1 and TRBJ1-1; a possible D gene is TRBD1 (5 bases). This CDR3 is built from 14 residues. In germline, CDR1 is MGHRA, CDR2 YSYEKL. Trimming removed 2 bases at V and 11 bases at J, with 18 bases between. In DNA, the CDR3 is TGCGCCAGCAGCCAACCCAGGGAGGCGGGGTCGGCTTTCTTT. Protein product: CASSQPREAGSAFF.

V is TRBV4-2 and J is TRBJ1-4; D remains ambiguous. CDR3 size: 16 residues. Germline CDR1 is LGHNA and CDR2 is YNFKEQ. V lost 0 bases to trimming and J lost 1 base, with 9 bases between them. This CDR3 is CASSQEAQRTNEKLFF. For the CDR3, the DNA is TGTGCCAGCAGCCAAGAGGCTCAGCGAACTAATGAAAAACTGTTTTTT.